This TCR beta chain was sequenced in a study of T-cell reconstitution after alpha-beta-depleted transplantation in children. Overall study results and limits: T-cell numbers and diversity, one year after transplant, stemmed largely from T cells that were newly produced. At around two months after transplant, the alpha-beta T cells were reportedly derived from several hundred expanded clones that came from non-depleted graft cells.

Details on this clonotype: Its matching antigen is unknown.

CDR1 is LGHNA, CDR2 YSLEER, per germline. Trimming shortened V by 1 base and J by 0 bases, and 11 bases separated the two germline ends. There are 16 residues in the CDR3. Preparation of the TCRbeta library used unique molecular identifiers. Using its own MiXCR run on the PCR reads, TCRdb lists one record per CDR3 protein. The sample has some 600,000 distinct CDR3 sequences; approximately 13% are singletons. The V gene is TRBV4-3, the J gene TRBJ2-3, with a possible D match to TRBD2 (7 bases). The sequences come from PBMCs, mostly from graft donor cells, collected 360 days after TCRalphabeta/CD19-depleted stem cell transplant. The sequence was obtained from a male patient aged 5 to 17 who had a stem cell transplant for acute myeloid leukemia, so the T cells may come from the graft donor. The CDR3 coding sequence is TGCGCCAGCAGCCAAGGCGGGGGACACAGCACAGATACGCAGTATTTT. It is translated as CASSQGGGHSTDTQYF.